These 16 T cell receptor beta chains came from one sample sequenced in a study of blood T cells in healthy people across ages. A second PCR of about 7 to 11 cycles used a sample-barcoded 5' primer and a J-beta primer mix. TCRdb ran MiXCR on the 5' RACE reads and lists one entry per CDR3 protein. This table has around 780,000 distinct CDR3 sequences, 56% appearing once. Sequencing used blood. The receptors shown here come from a man aged 40-49 years in good health.

The J gene is TRBJ2-4, the V gene TRBV4-3; 7 nucleotides line up with TRBD1. CDR3 length: 20 amino acids. The germline V gene encodes CDR1 LGHNA and CDR2 YSLEER. V lost 4 bases to trimming and J lost 0 bases; unmatched junction nucleotides: 18. CDR3 sequence (DNA): TGCGCCAGCAGCCGCGAGGGACAGACGATAGTCCCACTAGCCAAAAACATTCAGTACTTC. Encoded protein: CASSREGQTIVPLAKNIQYF.

The V gene is TRBV5-1, the J gene TRBJ2-3; the D is unclear. CDR3 length equals 14 residues. V lost 4 bases and J 14 bases, leaving 23 bases between the germline ends. Germline V gene data show CDR1 as SGHRS and CDR2 as YFSETQ. DNA for the CDR3: TGCGCCAGCAGCCTGACCCAAAGCCACAGAGACGCGTATTTT. It translates to CASSLTQSHRDAYF.

The V gene is TRBV2, the J gene TRBJ2-7; TRBD2 might be the D (7 bases). Trimming took off 4 bases at V and 3 bases at J, with 16 bases between the two ends. The CDR3 is 15 residues long. Germline lookup yields CDR1 SNHLY and CDR2 FYNNEI. This CDR3 reads CASSAGGTGLYEQYF. DNA of the CDR3: TGTGCCAGCAGTGCGGGGGGCACAGGGCTCTACGAGCAGTACTTC.

This chain links TRBV13 with TRBJ2-5; 9 nucleotides agree with TRBD2. The CDR3 length is 14 residues. V was clipped by 6 bases and J by 11 bases; unmatched bases: 13. Germline V CDR1 and CDR2: PRHDT, FYEKMQ (reference sequence). The CDR3 coding sequence is TGTGCCAGCAGGTTGGCGGGAGGGCCACGTGAGCAGTACTTC. Translating it yields CASRLAGGPREQYF.

V usage is TRBV5-1 and J usage is TRBJ2-1; weak D call: TRBD1 (5 bases). From germline, CDR1 is SGHRS and CDR2 YFSETQ. The V and J ends lost 3 bases and 10 bases respectively, with 11 bases between them. The CDR3 runs to 12 residues. CDR3 DNA sequence: TGCGCCAGCAGCTCGGACATAGGAGAGCAGTTCTTC. Its translation is CASSSDIGEQFF. The entire variable domain, with the rest obtained from reference TRBV5-1 and TRBJ2-1, is as follows: KAGVTQTPRYLIKTRGQQVTLSCSPISGHRSVSWYQQTPGQGLQFLFEYFSETQRNKGNFPGRFSGRQFSNSRSEMNVSTLELGDSALYLCASSSDIGEQFFGPGTRLTVL.

This clonotype appeared a few times. The gene calls are TRBV4-1 and TRBJ2-5; 8 nucleotides match TRBD2. The germline gives CDR1 MGHRA, CDR2 YSYEKL. The length of the CDR3 is 17 residues. Losses at the gene ends were 1 base for V and 1 base for J; bases not matched to a gene: 8. The CDR3 DNA is TGCGCCAGCAGCCAAGGTGCGCCGGCGGGGGGCCAAGAGACCCAGTACTTC. Translation gives CASSQGAPAGGQETQYF.

This chain uses TRBV5-1 with TRBJ2-5; 10 nucleotides agree with TRBD2. The CDR3 sequence is 16 residues long. V dropped 8 bases and J dropped 5; count of bases not matched to a gene: 15. Germline CDR1 is SGHRS and CDR2 is YFSETQ. The CDR3 protein is CASTKLASGGVETQYF. DNA of the CDR3: TGCGCCAGTACTAAGTTGGCTAGCGGGGGAGTGGAGACCCAGTACTTC.

The J gene is TRBJ2-7, the V gene TRBV27; a weak D match, TRBD2 (5 bases). Deletions cut 3 bases from V and 5 bases from J, with 14 bases between. Looked up from germline, CDR1 is MNHEY and CDR2 is SMNVEV (reference sequence). The CDR3 totals 14 residues. CDR3 residues: CASSFRGLVNEQYF. The CDR3 DNA follows: TGTGCCAGCAGTTTCCGGGGTCTTGTCAACGAGCAGTACTTC.

This clonotype was seen more than once but under ten times. The rearrangement uses TRBV2 and TRBJ2-2; 8 nucleotides line up with TRBD2. Trimming removed 6 bases from V and 0 bases from J; junction bases left unmatched: 3. CDR3 length: 15 residues. CDR1 and CDR2 from the germline V gene are SNHLY and FYNNEI. In nucleotides, the CDR3 is TGTGCCAGCAGCCGGACTAGCTCGAACACCGGGGAGCTGTTTTTT. Residues: CASSRTSSNTGELFF.

This clonotype came up a few times. J is TRBJ2-6 and V is TRBV7-2, with 10 bases that match TRBD2. In germline, CDR1 is SGHTA, CDR2 FQGNSA. This CDR3 is 18 amino acids long. Trimming cost V 3 bases and J 2 bases; bases outside gene matches: 7. The DNA for the CDR3 is TGTGCCAGCAGCTTTTCCTCCCTAGCGGGGGCTGGGGCCAACGTCCTGACTTTC. Its protein product is CASSFSSLAGAGANVLTF.

This chain connects TRBV24-1 to TRBJ2-5; D remains ambiguous. The CDR3 consists of 13 residues. Germline V gives CDR1 KGHDR, CDR2 SFDVKD. Trimming took 3 bases from V and 2 from J, leaving 6 bases between them. The CDR3 loop is CATSDLWQETQYF. The DNA for the CDR3 is TGTGCCACCAGTGATCTGTGGCAAGAGACCCAGTACTTC.

This clonotype was found a few times. The chain carries TRBV20-1 and TRBJ1-5, with D uncertain. The CDR3 runs 13 residues. Trimming took 2 bases from V and 4 from J, leaving 9 bases between them. Germline-derived CDR1 and CDR2 are DFQATT and SNEGSKA (reference sequence). CDR3 nucleotides: TGCAGTGCTAGAAGGGAGCAGAATCAGCCCCAGCATTTT. This sequence encodes CSARREQNQPQHF.

This clonotype has a handful of counts. This chain links TRBV29-1 with TRBJ2-1; the match to TRBD1 covers 7 bases. Germline V gene data show CDR1 as SQVTM and CDR2 as ANQGSEA. CDR3 length: 15 residues. V lost 6 bases, J lost 2 bases, and 10 bases stayed unmatched. In DNA form, the CDR3 reads TGCAGCGTAACACCGAGGGGGCACCCCTACAATGAGCAGTTCTTC. Translated, it gives CSVTPRGHPYNEQFF.

This chain connects TRBV6-1 to TRBJ1-2; D not certain. Looked up from germline, CDR1 is MNHNS and CDR2 is SASEGT. The CDR3 spans 14 residues. V lost 6 bases, J lost 0 bases, and 11 bases lay in between. The CDR3 region has the DNA TGTGCCAGCAGGGTAACAAAAGCTAACTATGGCTACACCTTC. It is translated as CASRVTKANYGYTF.

The chain combines TRBV4-3 with TRBJ2-3; 12 bases align to TRBD2. The CDR3 is 20 residues long. Germline lookup yields CDR1 LGHNA and CDR2 YSLEER. The trim removed 3 bases at V and 1 base at J, leaving 14 bases unmatched. This chain's CDR3 is CASSHHLPGGLAGGTDTQYF. The CDR3 DNA reads as TGCGCCAGCAGCCACCACCTTCCAGGGGGACTAGCGGGCGGCACAGATACGCAGTATTTT.

This chain connects TRBV6-5 to TRBJ2-7, with D tentatively TRBD1 or TRBD2 (5 bases each). V was cut by 7 bases and J by 3 bases, with 16 bases left in between. CDR1 is MNHEY and CDR2 is SVGAGI in the germline V gene. The CDR3 totals 14 residues. CDR3 residues: CASTTRDAVYEQYF. The DNA of the CDR3 is TGTGCCAGCACGACCCGGGACGCCGTCTACGAGCAGTACTTC.